This T cell receptor (beta chain) was recorded in a study of early T cells in non-severe SARS-CoV-2 infection. Overall study: Sequenced material consisted of bulk RNA (from unsorted whole blood), and chains were unpaired. Study-level findings and limits: Missing private and CD4 specificities, VDJdb matching favored anti-spike CD8 responses.

The TCR library protocol attached unique molecular identifiers to the individual cDNA molecules. MiXCR, run by TCRdb on the 5' RACE reads, gives a single entry per CDR3 protein. The sample holds roughly 90,000 distinct CDR3 sequences, 14% to 15% seen once. This clonotype was seen a handful of times. What it binds is unknown. Sequencing was performed on whole blood. The sequence was collected from an adult who was a healthcare worker with PCR-confirmed SARS-CoV-2 infection or an uninfected control (not recorded which).

CDR3 sequence (DNA): TGTGCCAGCAGTCGGGCTCCGGGACTAGCAAATGAGCAGTTCTTC. Its translation is CASSRAPGLANEQFF. The J gene is TRBJ2-1, the V gene TRBV28, with 9 nucleotides matching TRBD2. Germline CDR1 reads MDHEN; CDR2 reads SYDVKM. V was clipped by 5 bases and J by 7 bases; unmatched bases: 9. This CDR3 region has 15 residues.